This is a list of T cell receptor beta chains from one sample in a study of graft-versus-host responses after intestinal transplantation. Sequencing was performed with immunoSEQ multiplex PCR; in TCRdb, only in-frame clones are kept and a portion is missing. The sample has roughly 92,000 clones; roughly 90% are singletons. Antigens of these TCRs are unknown. The material sequenced was unstimulated CD4+ T cells sorted from spleen or lymph node cells, taken before intestinal transplant. The receptors come from a human donor who received an intestinal transplant. Each CDR3 is given with its conserved first and last residue. The D gene is left open where the match is weak. The listing skips clone size in some rows; elsewhere it reads once, few, many or a size class.

D gene: NA; V gene: TRBV7-6; J gene: TRBJ1-1; clone size: once; CDR3 length: 13; CDR3 DNA: TGTGCCAGCAGCGTGGGCAGAAACACTGAAGCTTTCTTT; CDR3 protein: CASSVGRNTEAFF
D gene: NA; V gene: TRBV9; J gene: TRBJ1-2; clone size: few; CDR3 length: 13; CDR3 DNA: TGTGCCAGCAGCGTAGGTGAGGCCTATGGCTACACCTTC; CDR3 protein: CASSVGEAYGYTF
D gene: NA; V gene: TRBV5-1; J gene: TRBJ2-3; clone size: NA; CDR3 length: 13; CDR3 DNA: TGCGCCAGCAGCTTGGGACACACAGATACGCAGTATTTT; CDR3 protein: CASSLGHTDTQYF
D gene: TRBD1; V gene: TRBV7-9; J gene: TRBJ1-2; clone size: NA; CDR3 length: 14; CDR3 DNA: TGTGCCAGCAGCCCCGGACAGGCCCACTCCCTCGGTACCTTC; CDR3 protein: CASSPGQAHSLGTF
D gene: TRBD2; V gene: TRBV7-2; J gene: TRBJ2-1; clone size: NA; CDR3 length: 16; CDR3 DNA: TGTGCCAGCAGCTCCAGACTAGCGGGGGCCTACAATGAGCAGTTCTTC; CDR3 protein: CASSSRLAGAYNEQFF
D gene: NA; V gene: TRBV19; J gene: TRBJ1-2; clone size: NA; CDR3 length: 18; CDR3 DNA: TGTGCCAGTAGTATGGGAGGGGCAGGGAGGGGAGCTAACTATGGCTACACCTTC; CDR3 protein: CASSMGGAGRGANYGYTF
D gene: TRBD1; V gene: TRBV18; J gene: TRBJ2-5; clone size: NA; CDR3 length: 16; CDR3 DNA: TGTGCCAGCTCACCACCGACAGGGGGCGCGGGGGAGACCCAGTACTTC; CDR3 protein: CASSPPTGGAGETQYF
D gene: NA; V gene: TRBV6-5; J gene: TRBJ2-3; clone size: NA; CDR3 length: 15; CDR3 DNA: TGTGCCAGCAGCCGACGGGCAGGGAACGGAGATACGCAGTATTTT; CDR3 protein: CASSRRAGNGDTQYF
D gene: NA; V gene: TRBV10-2; J gene: TRBJ2-2; clone size: NA; CDR3 length: 16; CDR3 DNA: TGCGCCAGCAGGACCTCTAGAGCGCGATACACCGGGGAGCTGTTTTTT; CDR3 protein: CASRTSRARYTGELFF
D gene: NA; V gene: TRBV6-5; J gene: TRBJ2-1; clone size: once; CDR3 length: 11; CDR3 DNA: TGTGCCAGCATGGCACGCAATGAGCAGTTCTTC; CDR3 protein: CASMARNEQFF
D gene: NA; V gene: TRBV9; J gene: TRBJ1-4; clone size: NA; CDR3 length: 17; CDR3 DNA: TGTGCCAGCAGCCCCGGTGGGGGCGAGATAACTAATGAAAAACTGTTTTTT; CDR3 protein: CASSPGGGEITNEKLFF
D gene: NA; V gene: TRBV14; J gene: TRBJ2-3; clone size: NA; CDR3 length: 12; CDR3 DNA: TGTGCCAGCAGCCAAGGCGGGAATACGCAGTATTTT; CDR3 protein: CASSQGGNTQYF
D gene: NA; V gene: TRBV6-5; J gene: TRBJ2-1; clone size: once; CDR3 length: 15; CDR3 DNA: TGTGCCAGCAGTCCCGGGACTCACTCCTACAATGAGCAGTTCTTC; CDR3 protein: CASSPGTHSYNEQFF
D gene: TRBD2; V gene: TRBV7-3; J gene: TRBJ2-1; clone size: NA; CDR3 length: 16; CDR3 DNA: TGTGCCAGCAGCCCGACCCGGACTAGCGGGTCCAATGAGCAGTTCTTC; CDR3 protein: CASSPTRTSGSNEQFF
D gene: TRBD1; V gene: TRBV7-3; J gene: TRBJ1-2; clone size: NA; CDR3 length: 17; CDR3 DNA: TGTGCCAGCAGCCCACTCGACCGGGACAGGGGACTCAATGGCTACACCTTC; CDR3 protein: CASSPLDRDRGLNGYTF
D gene: NA; V gene: TRBV6-5; J gene: TRBJ1-5; clone size: NA; CDR3 length: 14; CDR3 DNA: TGTGCCAGCAGTCAAGACATCATCTATCAGCCCCAGCATTTT; CDR3 protein: CASSQDIIYQPQHF
D gene: TRBD1; V gene: TRBV18; J gene: TRBJ1-1; clone size: NA; CDR3 length: 16; CDR3 DNA: TGTGCCAGCTCACCACGTCAGGGGGTAACGAACACTGAAACTTTCTTT; CDR3 protein: CASSPRQGVTNTETFF
D gene: NA; V gene: TRBV7-9; J gene: TRBJ2-3; clone size: NA; CDR3 length: 14; CDR3 DNA: TGTGCCAGCAGCACCCAGGGATGGGCAGATACGCAGTATTTT; CDR3 protein: CASSTQGWADTQYF
D gene: TRBD1; V gene: TRBV7-3; J gene: TRBJ1-1; clone size: NA; CDR3 length: 14; CDR3 DNA: TGTGCCAGCAGCACAGACAGGGATAGCACTGAAGCTTTCTTT; CDR3 protein: CASSTDRDSTEAFF
D gene: NA; V gene: TRBV5-5; J gene: TRBJ1-5; clone size: once; CDR3 length: 15; CDR3 DNA: TGTGCCAGCCGGGCAGGGCATGGTGGCAATCAGCCCCAGCATTTT; CDR3 protein: CASRAGHGGNQPQHF
D gene: TRBD1; V gene: TRBV11-2; J gene: TRBJ2-7; clone size: NA; CDR3 length: 15; CDR3 DNA: TGTGCCAGCAGCTTAGACCCCGGGACAGGGGACGAGCAGTACTTC; CDR3 protein: CASSLDPGTGDEQYF
D gene: TRBD1; V gene: TRBV11-2; J gene: TRBJ2-3; clone size: NA; CDR3 length: 16; CDR3 DNA: TGTGCCAGCAGCTTGGGTGAGGGACAGGGGAGAGATACGCAGTATTTT; CDR3 protein: CASSLGEGQGRDTQYF
D gene: NA; V gene: TRBV27; J gene: TRBJ1-1; clone size: NA; CDR3 length: 12; CDR3 DNA: TGTGCCAGCAGTGCAGAGGTAGGTGAAGCTTTCTTT; CDR3 protein: CASSAEVGEAFF
D gene: NA; V gene: TRBV7-9; J gene: TRBJ1-1; clone size: once; CDR3 length: 14; CDR3 DNA: TGTGCCAGCAGCCGAGGGGAGGGTGGTACTGAAGCTTTCTTT; CDR3 protein: CASSRGEGGTEAFF
D gene: TRBD1; V gene: TRBV12-5; J gene: TRBJ1-3; clone size: NA; CDR3 length: 17; CDR3 DNA: TGTGCTAGTGGCACCCCTCTTCAGGGGGCGGCTGGAAACACCATATATTTT; CDR3 protein: CASGTPLQGAAGNTIYF
D gene: TRBD1; V gene: TRBV4-1; J gene: TRBJ1-1; clone size: NA; CDR3 length: 20; CDR3 DNA: TGCGCCAGCAGCCAAGATCTGGGAGGGACAGGGGGTCGCATGAACACTGAAGCTTTCTTT; CDR3 protein: CASSQDLGGTGGRMNTEAFF
D gene: NA; V gene: TRBV11-2; J gene: TRBJ1-2; clone size: NA; CDR3 length: 13; CDR3 DNA: TGTGCCAGCAGCTTAGTGGCAGGTCATGGCTACACCTTC; CDR3 protein: CASSLVAGHGYTF
D gene: TRBD1; V gene: TRBV5-6; J gene: TRBJ2-7; clone size: NA; CDR3 length: 15; CDR3 DNA: TGTGCCAGCAGCTTTCGGACAGGGGTGATTGGCGAGCAGTACTTC; CDR3 protein: CASSFRTGVIGEQYF
D gene: TRBD1; V gene: TRBV19; J gene: TRBJ1-6; clone size: NA; CDR3 length: 14; CDR3 DNA: TGTGCCAGTAGTATTCGACAGGGTCATTCACCCCTCCACTTT; CDR3 protein: CASSIRQGHSPLHF
D gene: NA; V gene: TRBV2; J gene: TRBJ1-5; clone size: once; CDR3 length: 14; CDR3 DNA: TGTGCCAGCAGTTCAGACTGGGGCAATCAGCCCCAGCATTTT; CDR3 protein: CASSSDWGNQPQHF
D gene: TRBD1; V gene: TRBV7-9; J gene: TRBJ1-1; clone size: once; CDR3 length: 14; CDR3 DNA: TGTGCCACCAGATCGGGACAGGTGAACACTGAAGCTTTCTTT; CDR3 protein: CATRSGQVNTEAFF
D gene: NA; V gene: TRBV27; J gene: TRBJ1-1; clone size: NA; CDR3 length: 13; CDR3 DNA: TGTGCCAGCAGTCCCCGGGGTCTGTCTGAAGCTTTCTTT; CDR3 protein: CASSPRGLSEAFF
D gene: NA; V gene: TRBV28; J gene: TRBJ1-1; clone size: NA; CDR3 length: 15; CDR3 DNA: TGTGCCAGCAGTCCCCCCCAGGGGACGAACACTGAAGCTTTCTTT; CDR3 protein: CASSPPQGTNTEAFF
D gene: NA; V gene: TRBV9; J gene: TRBJ2-1; clone size: NA; CDR3 length: 15; CDR3 DNA: TGTGCCAGCAGCGTAGTTGGGAGGACACGTAATGAGCAGTTCTTC; CDR3 protein: CASSVVGRTRNEQFF
D gene: TRBD1; V gene: TRBV5-6; J gene: TRBJ2-5; clone size: NA; CDR3 length: 17; CDR3 DNA: TGTGCCAGCAGCTCCGTTACCGGGACAGGCCTCCAAGAGACCCAGTACTTC; CDR3 protein: CASSSVTGTGLQETQYF
D gene: TRBD1; V gene: TRBV30; J gene: TRBJ2-3; clone size: NA; CDR3 length: 15; CDR3 DNA: TGTGCCTGGAGTGGAGGGGGCGAGGGGACAGATACGCAGTATTTT; CDR3 protein: CAWSGGGEGTDTQYF